This is a list of T cell receptor beta chains from one sample in a study of beta chain features in type 1 diabetes. Produced via immunoSEQ multiplex PCR; TCRdb's table is partial and in-frame only. The data contain about 160,000 clones, about 9.1% of them singletons. The sample was central memory CD4+ T cells from blood. These receptors all come from a woman aged 18-29 years in good health. Both conserved end residues are part of each CDR3.

v_call cdr3_length cdr3_aa
TRBV28 16 CASGSIGTGDAYEQYF
TRBV7-9 15 CASSLGQGSSYEQYF
TRBV7-3 15 CASSPQAGGPDTQYF
TRBV7-9 14 CASSSQGAQETQYF
TRBV6-5 16 CASSYRGLQSTDTQYF
TRBV11-1 16 CASSLGYSGSTDTQYF
TRBV25-1 14 CASSDRRYQETQYF
TRBV30 14 CAWNIARGWNEQFF
TRBV2 14 CASSEGRQNNEQFF
TRBV5-1 12 CASSLDGDGYTF
TRBV29-1 14 CSALAGGLTDTQYF
TRBV13 14 CASSLRTGRNTIYF
TRBV2 14 CASSYGGLNTEAFF
TRBV15 15 CATSRSDRGEEKLFF
TRBV6-1 14 CATKREGSTDTQYF
TRBV11-2 18 CASSTLGSWTAGVSGYTF
TRBV6-5 14 CASSRDTQNYGYTF
TRBV2 13 CASKAEGTSEAFF
TRBV5-6 13 CASSIGAGQPQHF
TRBV2 13 CASSVPGEETQYF
TRBV5-1 14 CASSLGTGAYEQYF
TRBV4-1 19 CASSPGVLQGALDRETQYF
TRBV12-5 15 CASGSPGGGRDTQYF
TRBV9 16 CASSHAGTSGYNEQFF
TRBV6-1 14 CASSFTSGQETQYF
TRBV7-2 16 CASSQELNRLNEKLFF
TRBV4-3 15 CASSQTGTGVSPLHF
TRBV7-9 16 CASSPREGTDNQPQHF
TRBV30 20 CAWSHTNRGLAGGRAYEQYF
TRBV18 15 CASSPGTVPSYEQYF
TRBV12-5 15 CASGSRAFSGNTIYF
TRBV6-6 14 CASSMDRNTGELFF
TRBV15 15 CATSRAGSMNTEAFF
TRBV9 15 CASSPGQGQAYEQYF
TRBV18 13 CASSPGAHAEAFF
TRBV19 15 CASSPYATGDVGYTF
TRBV27 15 CASRGTSGIGYEQYF
TRBV29-1 11 CASTGFYGYTF
TRBV2 15 CASRGTSGRGGTQYF
TRBV7-8 14 CASSFGTTAYEQYF
TRBV5-6 14 CASRKREEIDTQYF
TRBV11-2 15 CASRKPGLANYGYTF